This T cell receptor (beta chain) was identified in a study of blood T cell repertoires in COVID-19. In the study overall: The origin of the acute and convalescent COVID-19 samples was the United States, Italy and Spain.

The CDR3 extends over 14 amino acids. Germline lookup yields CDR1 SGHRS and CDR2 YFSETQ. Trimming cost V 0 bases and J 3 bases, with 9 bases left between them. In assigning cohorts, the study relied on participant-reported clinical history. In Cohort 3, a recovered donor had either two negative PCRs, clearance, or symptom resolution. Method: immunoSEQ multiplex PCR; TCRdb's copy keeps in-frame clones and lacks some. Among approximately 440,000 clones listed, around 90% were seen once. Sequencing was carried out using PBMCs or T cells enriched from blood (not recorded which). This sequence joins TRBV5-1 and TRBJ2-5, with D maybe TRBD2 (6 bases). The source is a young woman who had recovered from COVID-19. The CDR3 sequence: CASSLASEEETQYF. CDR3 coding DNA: TGCGCCAGCAGCTTGGCTAGCGAGGAAGAGACCCAGTACTTC.